The 9 T cell receptor beta chains in this list originate from one sample, sequenced in a study of cytomegalovirus exposure and HLA in healthy donors (TCRdb year 2017). The library was produced with the immunoSEQ multiplex PCR assay. For the multiplex PCR, a mixture combining 60 forward primers for TCR Vbeta segments and 13 reverse primers for TCR Jbeta segments was used. TCRdb's version of the immuneACCESS table is confined to in-frame rearrangements and falls short of the full clone set. An unresolved V gene accounts for under half of the shortfall where checked; the remainder is of unknown origin. Present in this sample are tens of thousands of clones, approximately 77% of which were seen just once. The top ten clones comprise more than 9% of the sample. Material for sequencing was PBMCs. The source of these receptors is a woman in her forties or fifties in good health and CMV-seronegative.

The chain is built from TRBV28 and TRBJ2-3, with TRBD2 matching 9 bases. CDR3 length: 15 amino acids. V was clipped by 5 bases and J by 0 bases; unmatched bases: 3. CDR1 and CDR2 from the germline V gene are MDHEN and SYDVKM. As DNA, the CDR3 is TGTGCCAGCAGTGCCCTAGCGGGGAGCACAGATACGCAGTATTTT. Translation gives CASSALAGSTDTQYF.

The chain employs TRBV7-3 and TRBJ1-2, with 7 bases that match TRBD1. Germline loops: CDR1 SGHTA, CDR2 FQGTGA. The CDR3 runs to 12 residues. V lost 2 bases to trimming and J lost 7 bases; unmatched junction nucleotides: 1. CDR3 coding DNA: TGTGCCAGCAGCTTATCAGGGGGTGGCTACACCTTC. Amino acids: CASSLSGGGYTF.

A remark on this clone: Other DNA sequences in this specimen translate into the identical CDR3. The genes are TRBV5-1 and TRBJ1-1, with 8 nucleotides matching TRBD1. CDR3 length: 13 amino acids. V lost 3 bases and J lost 3; bases outside the gene matches: 1. Germline assignment: CDR1 SGHRS and CDR2 YFSETQ. CDR3 residues: CASSSTGDTEAFF. CDR3 in DNA: TGCGCCAGCAGCTCGACAGGGGACACTGAAGCTTTCTTT.

The table lists this clone with a count of one. This sequence joins TRBV18 and TRBJ2-7; 11 positions match TRBD2. From germline, CDR1 is KGHSH and CDR2 LQKENI. The CDR3 has 17 residues. Trimming took 3 bases from V and 0 from J; bases not matched to a gene: 7. CDR3 protein: CASSPSSGGSISYEQYF. The CDR3 region has the DNA TGTGCCAGCTCACCGTCTAGCGGGGGGTCCATCTCCTACGAGCAGTACTTC. The whole variable domain, filled in from reference TRBV18 and TRBJ2-7, reads NAGVMQNPRHLVRRRGQEARLRCSPMKGHSHVYWYRQLPEEGLKFMVYLQKENIIDESGMPKERFSAEFPKEGPSILRIQQVVRGDSAAYFCASSPSSGGSISYEQYFGPGTRLTVT.

Relative to its sample, this clone is medium-sized. Different DNA sequences within this sample yield the same CDR3. J is TRBJ2-7 and V is TRBV19; D not certain. This CDR3 is 12 amino acids long. CDR1 is LNHDA, CDR2 SQIVND, per germline (reference sequence). Trimming removed 5 bases from V and 3 bases from J, with 8 bases in between. The chain's CDR3 is CASSPGFYEQYF. The CDR3 nucleotides are TGTGCCAGTAGTCCCGGGTTCTACGAGCAGTACTTC.

V gene TRBV5-4 combines with J gene TRBJ2-1; 9 bases map to TRBD2. From germline, CDR1 is SGHNT and CDR2 YYREEE (reference sequence). V lost 2 bases, J lost 5 bases, and 5 bases stayed unmatched. There are 15 residues in the CDR3. CDR3 in DNA: TGTGCCAGCAGCTTTAAGCTAGCGGGGAACAATGAGCAGTTCTTC. Amino acids: CASSFKLAGNNEQFF.

In this sample, this clone turned up a few times. J is TRBJ1-1 and V is TRBV9, with D perhaps TRBD1 (6 bases). This CDR3 is built from 14 residues. V shed 3 bases and J shed 1 base, with 10 bases lying between them. The V gene's germline CDR1 is SGDLS and CDR2 YYNGEE. In DNA form, the CDR3 reads TGTGCCAGCAGCGGCCTAGGGGGGAACACTGAAGCTTTCTTT. Translated: CASSGLGGNTEAFF. The full variable domain, its missing parts supplied by reference TRBV9 and TRBJ1-1, is DSGVTQTPKHLITATGQRVTLRCSPRSGDLSVYWYQQSLDQGLQFLIQYYNGEERAKGNILERFSAQQFPDLHSELNLSSLELGDSALYFCASSGLGGNTEAFFGQGTRLTVV.

The chain employs TRBV6-1 and TRBJ2-1; 11 bases align to TRBD2. J was trimmed by 3 bases and V by 7 bases; bases with no gene match: 5. The CDR3 runs to 15 residues. Looked up from germline, CDR1 is MNHNS and CDR2 is SASEGT. DNA for the CDR3: TGTGCCAGCACCCTCGGGACTAGCGGCTACAATGAGCAGTTCTTC. Residues: CASTLGTSGYNEQFF.

This clone was seen once. The CDR3 coding sequence is TGTGCCAGTATTCCCGGGACTAGCGGAAATTACAATGAGCAGTTCTTC. Protein sequence: CASIPGTSGNYNEQFF. The gene calls are TRBV28 and TRBJ2-1; 11 nucleotides match TRBD2. The J segment lost 4 bases and the V segment lost 9 bases, leaving 11 bases of the junction unmatched. The CDR3 covers 16 residues. Germline assignment: CDR1 MDHEN and CDR2 SYDVKM. The full variable domain, its missing parts supplied by reference TRBV28 and TRBJ2-1, is DVKVTQSSRYLVKRTGEKVFLECVQDMDHENMFWYRQDPGLGLRLIYFSYDVKMKEKGDIPEGYSVSREKKERFSLILESASTNQTSMYLCASIPGTSGNYNEQFFGPGTRLTVL.